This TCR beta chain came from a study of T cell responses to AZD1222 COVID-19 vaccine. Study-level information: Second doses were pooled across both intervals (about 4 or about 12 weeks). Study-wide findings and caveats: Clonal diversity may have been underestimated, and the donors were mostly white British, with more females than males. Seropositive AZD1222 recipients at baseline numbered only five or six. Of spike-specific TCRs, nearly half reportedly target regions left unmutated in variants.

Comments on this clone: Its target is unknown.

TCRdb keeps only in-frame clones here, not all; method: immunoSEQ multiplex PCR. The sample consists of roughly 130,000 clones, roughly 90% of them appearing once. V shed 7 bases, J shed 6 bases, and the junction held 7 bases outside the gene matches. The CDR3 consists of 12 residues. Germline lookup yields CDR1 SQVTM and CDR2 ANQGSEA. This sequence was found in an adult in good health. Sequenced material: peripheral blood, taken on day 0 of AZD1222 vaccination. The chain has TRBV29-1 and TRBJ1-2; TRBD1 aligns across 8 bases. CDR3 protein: CSAVQGAHGYTF. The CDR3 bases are TGCAGCGCCGTCCAGGGGGCGCATGGCTACACCTTC.